The subject of this entry is one T cell receptor (beta chain). The antigen remains undetermined. This CDR3 has 18 amino acids. Trimming cost V 4 bases and J 0 bases, with 22 bases left between them. From germline, CDR1 is SGHNT and CDR2 YYREEE (reference sequence). The data were taken from a study of T cell responses to AZD1222 COVID-19 vaccine. Study-wide results and caveats: Donors skewed white British and female; clonal diversity was possibly underestimated.

This table comes from immunoSEQ multiplex PCR, and its TCRdb copy is limited to in-frame clones, with some not included. Of about 210,000 clones in the sample, 85% to 95% were seen once. The material was peripheral blood, obtained on day 0 of AZD1222 vaccination. V usage is TRBV5-4 and J usage is TRBJ1-2; tentatively, D is TRBD1 (5 bases). This TCR was recovered from an adult in good health. CDR3 sequence (DNA): TGTGCCAGCAGCCCCTGGGAGTATTACAGGAGCTCTAACTATGGCTACACCTTC. This sequence encodes CASSPWEYYRSSNYGYTF.